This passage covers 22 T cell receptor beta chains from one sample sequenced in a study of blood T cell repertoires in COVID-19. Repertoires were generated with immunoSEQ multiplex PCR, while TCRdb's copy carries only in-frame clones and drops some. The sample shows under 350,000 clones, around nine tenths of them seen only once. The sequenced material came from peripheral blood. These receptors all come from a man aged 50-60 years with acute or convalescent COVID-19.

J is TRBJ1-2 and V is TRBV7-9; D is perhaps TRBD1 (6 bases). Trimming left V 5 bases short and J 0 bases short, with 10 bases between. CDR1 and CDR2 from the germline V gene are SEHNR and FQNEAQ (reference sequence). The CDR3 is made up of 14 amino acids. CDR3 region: CASSQGPTNYGYTF. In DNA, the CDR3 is TGTGCCAGCAGCCAGGGGCCAACTAACTATGGCTACACCTTC.

The CDR3 here is CATLQRGSTDTQYF. For the CDR3, the DNA is TGTGCCACCTTACAGCGGGGAAGCACAGATACGCAGTATTTT. The chain recombines TRBV19 with TRBJ2-3, with 7 bases matching TRBD2. The ends lost 10 bases at V and 0 bases at J; junction bases unmatched: 7. The CDR3 has 14 residues. Germline CDR1 and CDR2: LNHDA and SQIVND (reference sequence).

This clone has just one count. CDR3 sequence: CASSGGGEQYF. CDR3 nucleotide sequence: TGTGCCAGTAGTGGCGGGGGCGAGCAGTACTTC. This chain uses TRBV19 with TRBJ2-7; TRBD2 agrees at 7 bases. V lost 5 bases to trimming and J lost 6 bases; unmatched junction nucleotides: 1. The CDR3 totals 11 residues. The germline V gene encodes CDR1 LNHDA and CDR2 SQIVND (reference sequence).

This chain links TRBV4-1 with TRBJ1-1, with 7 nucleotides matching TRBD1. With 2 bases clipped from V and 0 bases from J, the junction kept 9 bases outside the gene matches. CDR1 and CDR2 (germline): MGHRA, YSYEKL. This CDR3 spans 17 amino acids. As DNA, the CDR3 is TGCGCCAGCAGCCAACCACCAAGAGGGGGCCTGAACACTGAAGCTTTCTTT. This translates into CASSQPPRGGLNTEAFF.

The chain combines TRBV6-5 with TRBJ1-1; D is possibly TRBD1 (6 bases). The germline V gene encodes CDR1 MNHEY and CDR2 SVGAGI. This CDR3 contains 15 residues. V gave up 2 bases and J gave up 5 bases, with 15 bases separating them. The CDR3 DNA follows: TGTGCCAGCAGTTACGGGCGCACAGGGAGAACTGAAGCTTTCTTT. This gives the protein CASSYGRTGRTEAFF.

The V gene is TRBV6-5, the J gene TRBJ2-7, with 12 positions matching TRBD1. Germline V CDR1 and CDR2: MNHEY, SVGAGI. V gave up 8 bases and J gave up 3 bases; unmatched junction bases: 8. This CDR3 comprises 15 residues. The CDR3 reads CASATGTGGSYEQYF. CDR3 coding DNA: TGTGCCAGCGCCACTGGGACAGGGGGCAGCTACGAGCAGTACTTC.

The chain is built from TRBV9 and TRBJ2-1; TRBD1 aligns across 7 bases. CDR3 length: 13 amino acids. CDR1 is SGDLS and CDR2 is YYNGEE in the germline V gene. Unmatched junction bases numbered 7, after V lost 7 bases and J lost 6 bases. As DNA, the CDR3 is TGTGCCAGCGCTGGACAGGCGGGCAATGAGCAGTTCTTC. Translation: CASAGQAGNEQFF.

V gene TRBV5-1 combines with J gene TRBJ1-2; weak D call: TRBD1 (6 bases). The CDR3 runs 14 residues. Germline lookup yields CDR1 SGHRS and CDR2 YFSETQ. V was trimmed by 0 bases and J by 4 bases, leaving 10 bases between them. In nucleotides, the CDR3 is TGCGCCAGCAGCTTGGACAGGGCGGGCTATGGCTACACCTTC. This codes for CASSLDRAGYGYTF.

The CDR3 here is CASRSGGQGTRNTEAFF. DNA for the CDR3: TGTGCAAGTCGCTCTGGGGGACAGGGGACCAGGAACACTGAAGCTTTCTTT. The rearrangement uses TRBV12-2 and TRBJ1-1; the table's D gene call, TRBD1, was not cross checked with the DNA. TRBV12-2 is a pseudogene segment. The CDR3 contains 17 residues.

The CDR3 nucleotides read TGTGCTAGTGGTTTGTGGTTAGCAGAAAGCACAGATACGCAGTATTTT. Amino acids: CASGLWLAESTDTQYF. The genes are TRBV12-5 and TRBJ2-3; D not resolved. CDR3 size: 16 residues. V lost 2 bases, J lost 0 bases, and 12 bases lay in between. The germline CDR1 and CDR2 sequences are LGHNT and FRNRAP.

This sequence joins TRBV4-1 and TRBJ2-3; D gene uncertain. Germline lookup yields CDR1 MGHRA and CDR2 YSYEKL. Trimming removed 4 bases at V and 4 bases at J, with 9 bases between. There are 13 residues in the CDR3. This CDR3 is CASSPPSADTQYF. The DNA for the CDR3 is TGCGCCAGCAGCCCCCCAAGCGCAGATACGCAGTATTTT.

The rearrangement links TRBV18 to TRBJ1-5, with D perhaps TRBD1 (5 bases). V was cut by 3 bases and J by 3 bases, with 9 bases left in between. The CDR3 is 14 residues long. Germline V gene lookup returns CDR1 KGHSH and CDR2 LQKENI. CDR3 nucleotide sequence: TGTGCCAGCTCACCGGGCAGGGACAATCAGCCCCAGCATTTT. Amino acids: CASSPGRDNQPQHF.

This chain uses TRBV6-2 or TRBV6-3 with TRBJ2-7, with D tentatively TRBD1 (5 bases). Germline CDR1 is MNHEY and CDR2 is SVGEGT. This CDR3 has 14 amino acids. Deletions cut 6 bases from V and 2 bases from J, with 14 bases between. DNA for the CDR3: TGTGCCAGCAGCCTCGGACACGGACCCTACGAGCAGTACTTC. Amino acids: CASSLGHGPYEQYF.

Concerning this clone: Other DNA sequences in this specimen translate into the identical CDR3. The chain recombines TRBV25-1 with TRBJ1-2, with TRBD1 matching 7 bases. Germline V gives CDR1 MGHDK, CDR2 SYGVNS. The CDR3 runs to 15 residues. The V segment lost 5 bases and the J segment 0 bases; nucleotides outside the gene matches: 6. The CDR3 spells CASSSDRRANYGYTF. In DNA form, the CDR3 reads TGTGCCAGCAGTTCGGACAGGAGAGCTAACTATGGCTACACCTTC.

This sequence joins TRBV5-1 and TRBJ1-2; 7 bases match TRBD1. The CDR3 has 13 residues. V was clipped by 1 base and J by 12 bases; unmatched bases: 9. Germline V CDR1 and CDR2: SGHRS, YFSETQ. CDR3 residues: CASSLLRQGEDTF. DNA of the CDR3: TGCGCCAGCAGCTTGCTCCGACAGGGCGAGGACACCTTC.

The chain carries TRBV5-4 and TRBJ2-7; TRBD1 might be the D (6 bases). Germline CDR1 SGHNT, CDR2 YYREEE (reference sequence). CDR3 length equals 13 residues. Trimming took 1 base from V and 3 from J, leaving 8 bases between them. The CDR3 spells CASSLTGNYEQYF. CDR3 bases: TGTGCCAGCAGCTTGACAGGGAACTACGAGCAGTACTTC.

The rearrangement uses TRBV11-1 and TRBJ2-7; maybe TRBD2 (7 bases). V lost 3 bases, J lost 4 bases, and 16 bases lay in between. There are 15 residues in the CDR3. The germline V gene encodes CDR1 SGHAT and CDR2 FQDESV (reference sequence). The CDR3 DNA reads TGTGCCAGCAGCTTTGAGTCGGGGGGCGTTTACGAGCAGTACTTC. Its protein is CASSFESGGVYEQYF.

The CDR3 reads CASWTGKSRQPQHF. As DNA, the CDR3 is TGTGCCAGTTGGACAGGGAAAAGCCGCCAGCCCCAGCATTTT. The chain employs TRBV19 and TRBJ1-5, with 8 bases lining up with TRBD1. The CDR3 totals 14 residues. The J segment lost 7 bases and the V segment lost 8 bases, leaving 10 bases of the junction unmatched. CDR1 is LNHDA, CDR2 SQIVND, per germline (reference sequence).

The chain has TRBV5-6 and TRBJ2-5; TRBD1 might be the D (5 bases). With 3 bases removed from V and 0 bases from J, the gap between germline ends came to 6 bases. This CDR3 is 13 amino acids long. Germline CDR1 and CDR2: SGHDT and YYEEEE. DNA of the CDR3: TGTGCCAGCAGCTACAGGTACCAAGAGACCCAGTACTTC. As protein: CASSYRYQETQYF.

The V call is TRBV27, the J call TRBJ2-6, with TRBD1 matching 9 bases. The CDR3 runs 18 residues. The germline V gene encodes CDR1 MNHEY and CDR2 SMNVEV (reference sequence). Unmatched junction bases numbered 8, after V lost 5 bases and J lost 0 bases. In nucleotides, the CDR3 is TGTGCCAGCAGTAGGAGGGACAGGGCCCACTCTGGGGCCAACGTCCTGACTTTC. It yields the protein CASSRRDRAHSGANVLTF.

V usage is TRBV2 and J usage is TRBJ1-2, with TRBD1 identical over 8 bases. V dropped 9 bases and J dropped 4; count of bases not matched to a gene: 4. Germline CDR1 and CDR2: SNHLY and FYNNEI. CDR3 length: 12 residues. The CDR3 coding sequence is TGTGCCAGTGGGACAGGTATCTATGGCTACACCTTC. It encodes CASGTGIYGYTF.

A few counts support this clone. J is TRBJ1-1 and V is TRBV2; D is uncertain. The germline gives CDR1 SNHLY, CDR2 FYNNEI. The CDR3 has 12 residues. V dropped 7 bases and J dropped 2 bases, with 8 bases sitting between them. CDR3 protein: CASMRANTEAFF. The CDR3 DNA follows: TGTGCCAGCATGAGGGCAAACACTGAAGCTTTCTTT.